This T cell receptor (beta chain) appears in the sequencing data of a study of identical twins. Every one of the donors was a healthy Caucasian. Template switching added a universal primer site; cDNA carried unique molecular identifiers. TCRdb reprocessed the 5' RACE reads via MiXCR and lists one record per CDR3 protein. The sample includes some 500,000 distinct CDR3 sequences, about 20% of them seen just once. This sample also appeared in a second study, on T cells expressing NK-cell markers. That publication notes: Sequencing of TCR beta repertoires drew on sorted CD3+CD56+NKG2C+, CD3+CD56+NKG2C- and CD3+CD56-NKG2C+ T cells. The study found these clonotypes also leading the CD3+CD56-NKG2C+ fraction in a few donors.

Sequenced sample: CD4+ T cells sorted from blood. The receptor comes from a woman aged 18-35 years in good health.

The CDR3 region has the DNA TGTGCCAGCAGCTCCAGGGGTGGCCCCTACGAGCAGTACTTC. Translating it yields CASSSRGGPYEQYF. This rearrangement joins TRBV7-2 to TRBJ2-7, with a weak D call TRBD1 (6 bases). The CDR3 consists of 14 residues. Germline V CDR1 and CDR2: SGHTA, FQGNSA. With 4 bases removed from V and 2 bases from J, the gap between germline ends came to 12 bases.